The rows below give T cell receptor beta chains drawn from one sample of a study of shared clonotypes between healthy human individuals. Some clones are missing from TCRdb's copy, which holds only in-frame ones; the method was immunoSEQ multiplex PCR. The sample includes about 2.3 million clones, 85% to 95% of them seen just once. Sample: naive CD4+ T cells from PBMCs. The receptors come from a man aged 18 to 29 in good health. Some clones in this sample may be carry-over from other donors' samples. Each CDR3 is given with its conserved first and last residue. D genes are given only for firm matches. Part of the rows lack a size; the others show once, few, many or a class for expanded clones.

size: once
J: TRBJ1-1
D: .
V: TRBV27
DNA: TGTGCCAGCAGTTTAGGTGGGGGGTCCGCCACTGAAGCTTTCTTT
CDR3: CASSLGGGSATEAFF

size: .
J: TRBJ1-1
D: .
V: TRBV7-9
DNA: TGTGCCAGCAGCTTACCGCGGCAGGGAGACACTGAAGCTTTCTTT
CDR3: CASSLPRQGDTEAFF

size: .
J: TRBJ1-1
D: TRBD1
V: TRBV5-6
DNA: TGTGCCAGCAGCATCTACAGGGGAACTGAAGCTTTCTTT
CDR3: CASSIYRGTEAFF

size: .
J: TRBJ1-1
D: .
V: TRBV14
DNA: TGTGCCAGCAGCCAAGAGGGGTTAGCTTTCTTT
CDR3: CASSQEGLAFF

size: .
J: TRBJ1-1
D: .
V: TRBV11-2
DNA: TGTGCCAGCAGCTTAACCAGGACCTACACTGAAGCTTTCTTT
CDR3: CASSLTRTYTEAFF

size: .
J: TRBJ2-3
D: .
V: TRBV9
DNA: TGTGCCAGCAGCGTAGAGATCCAGGGGGGAAGAGATACGCAGTATTTT
CDR3: CASSVEIQGGRDTQYF

size: .
J: TRBJ2-4
D: .
V: TRBV18
DNA: TGTGCCAGCTCACCCCTCCCCCCAGGGACCAAAAACATTCAGTACTTC
CDR3: CASSPLPPGTKNIQYF

size: few
J: TRBJ2-7
D: .
V: TRBV28
DNA: TGTGCCAGCAGTCCCCCTGGTTCGAAGGGAAGAGAGCAGTACTTC
CDR3: CASSPPGSKGREQYF

size: .
J: TRBJ2-1
D: .
V: TRBV9
DNA: TGTGCCAGCAGCGTAGGTAGCGCGCACTACAATGAGCAGTTCTTC
CDR3: CASSVGSAHYNEQFF

size: .
J: TRBJ1-2
D: TRBD1
V: TRBV19
DNA: TGTGCCAGTAGTGTTACCGGGACAGGGCCTAACTATGGCTACACCTTC
CDR3: CASSVTGTGPNYGYTF

size: .
J: TRBJ1-4
D: .
V: TRBV27
DNA: TGTGCCAGCAGTTTATCGCGTCCGGCGACGGAAAAACTGTTTTTT
CDR3: CASSLSRPATEKLFF

size: .
J: TRBJ2-7
D: TRBD2
V: TRBV4-3
DNA: TGCGCCAGCAGCCGCAAAGCCGGGACTAGCGAGTCCTACGAGCAGTACTTC
CDR3: CASSRKAGTSESYEQYF

size: .
J: TRBJ1-4
D: .
V: TRBV7-2
DNA: TGTGCCAGCGCCGGGTGGGTTGGCGAAAAACTGTTTTTT
CDR3: CASAGWVGEKLFF

size: .
J: TRBJ1-4
D: TRBD1
V: TRBV4-3
DNA: TGCGCCAGCAGCCGACTGACAGGGTCTAATGAAAAACTGTTTTTT
CDR3: CASSRLTGSNEKLFF

size: .
J: TRBJ1-2
D: .
V: TRBV18
DNA: TGTGCCAGCTCACCAGACGCCAACTATGGCTACACCTTC
CDR3: CASSPDANYGYTF

size: .
J: TRBJ2-1
D: .
V: TRBV7-2
DNA: TGTGCCAGCAGCTATTGGGAGGGGGATGAGCAGTTCTTC
CDR3: CASSYWEGDEQFF

size: .
J: TRBJ2-7
D: .
V: TRBV7-8
DNA: TGTGCCAGCAGCTTGAATAGGGACTTGTATTTC
CDR3: CASSLNRDLYF

size: .
J: TRBJ2-1
D: TRBD1
V: TRBV11-3
DNA: TGTGCCAGCAGCGCGGGACAGGGTTCCTACAATGAGCAGTTCTTC
CDR3: CASSAGQGSYNEQFF

size: .
J: TRBJ1-4
D: .
V: TRBV5-1
DNA: TGCGCCAGCAGCTTGGGAGCAGGGTCGAGGGAAAAACTGTTTTTT
CDR3: CASSLGAGSREKLFF

size: .
J: TRBJ2-2
D: TRBD2
V: TRBV7-2
DNA: TGTGCCAGCAGCTTCGTAGCGGGGGGCAACACCGGGGAGCTGTTTTTT
CDR3: CASSFVAGGNTGELFF

size: .
J: TRBJ1-1
D: TRBD1
V: TRBV18
DNA: TGTGCCAGCTCACTCGGGACAGGGCGAACTGAAGCTTTCTTT
CDR3: CASSLGTGRTEAFF

size: .
J: TRBJ2-6
D: .
V: TRBV9
DNA: TGTGCCAGCAGCGCCCTTGTTGGGGCCAACGTCCTGACTTTC
CDR3: CASSALVGANVLTF

size: .
J: TRBJ2-7
D: .
V: TRBV6-5
DNA: TGTGCCAGCAGTCCTCGGTTGGCTTCCTACGAGCAGTACTTC
CDR3: CASSPRLASYEQYF

size: .
J: TRBJ1-4
D: .
V: TRBV6-1
DNA: TGTGCCAGCAGTGAAAGGACTAATGAAAAACTGTTTTTT
CDR3: CASSERTNEKLFF

size: once
J: TRBJ1-2
D: TRBD1
V: TRBV30
DNA: TGTGCCTGGACAACCCAGGGGGCTATCTGGTATGGCTACACCTTC
CDR3: CAWTTQGAIWYGYTF

size: .
J: TRBJ1-5
D: TRBD1
V: TRBV28
DNA: TGTGCCAGCAGTTTATGGGGGACAGGGTCCAATCAGCCCCAGCATTTT
CDR3: CASSLWGTGSNQPQHF

size: .
J: TRBJ2-1
D: .
V: TRBV7-7
DNA: TGTGCCAGCAGCTTAGACAGAGGCAATGAGCAGTTCTTC
CDR3: CASSLDRGNEQFF

size: .
J: TRBJ1-2
D: TRBD1
V: TRBV12-5
DNA: TGTGCTAGTGGACCGGGACAGGGGACTAACTATGGCTACACCTTC
CDR3: CASGPGQGTNYGYTF

size: .
J: TRBJ2-2
D: TRBD2
V: TRBV4-2
DNA: TGTGCCAGCAGCCAAGTGGGGACTAGCGGGAGGGCCGGGGAGCTGTTTTTT
CDR3: CASSQVGTSGRAGELFF

size: .
J: TRBJ2-1
D: .
V: TRBV5-6
DNA: TGTGCCAGCAGCCTTGGAGGGTCCTACAATGAGCAGTTCTTC
CDR3: CASSLGGSYNEQFF

size: .
J: TRBJ2-1
D: .
V: TRBV2
DNA: TGTGCCACCCGCCCACTGTACAATGAGCAGTTCTTC
CDR3: CATRPLYNEQFF

size: .
J: TRBJ2-5
D: TRBD2
V: TRBV4-1
DNA: TGCGCCAGCAGCCAGGGGGGACTAGCGGCAGAGACCCAGTACTTC
CDR3: CASSQGGLAAETQYF

size: .
J: TRBJ2-5
D: .
V: TRBV11-2
DNA: TGTGCCAGCAGCTTAGACCTAGCGCGGCAAGAGACCCAGTACTTC
CDR3: CASSLDLARQETQYF

size: .
J: TRBJ1-1
D: .
V: TRBV6-5
DNA: TGTGCCAGCAGTTCCTTTTTACTCCCTCACGGGACTGAAGCTTTCTTT
CDR3: CASSSFLLPHGTEAFF

size: .
J: TRBJ1-5
D: .
V: TRBV28
DNA: TGTGCCAGCAGTCCATACAGGAATCAGCCCCAGCATTTT
CDR3: CASSPYRNQPQHF

size: .
J: TRBJ2-5
D: TRBD2
V: TRBV13
DNA: TGTGCCAGCAGCCCAGCGGGGAGGGAGACCCAGTACTTC
CDR3: CASSPAGRETQYF

size: .
J: TRBJ2-1
D: .
V: TRBV7-2
DNA: TGTGCCAGCAGCTTAGTACCAACCTACAATGAGCAGTTCTTC
CDR3: CASSLVPTYNEQFF

size: .
J: TRBJ2-1
D: TRBD2
V: TRBV5-1
DNA: TGCGCCAGCGGAACCGGGACTAGCGGAAACAATGAGCAGTTCTTC
CDR3: CASGTGTSGNNEQFF

size: .
J: TRBJ2-2
D: .
V: TRBV5-1
DNA: TGCGCCAGCAGCTTGGCGGACTGGCCCTCGTACACCGGGGAGCTGTTTTTT
CDR3: CASSLADWPSYTGELFF

size: .
J: TRBJ2-2
D: .
V: TRBV5-1
DNA: TGCGCCAGCAGCTTGGTCGCAGGGGCACACACCGGGGAGCTGTTTTTT
CDR3: CASSLVAGAHTGELFF

size: .
J: TRBJ2-7
D: .
V: TRBV28
DNA: TGTGCCAGCAGCTATTGGACCGGGACCAAGCGTGACGAGCAGTACTTC
CDR3: CASSYWTGTKRDEQYF

size: .
J: TRBJ2-3
D: .
V: TRBV5-1
DNA: TGCGCCAGCAGCTTGAGCAGGAGCACAGATACGCAGTATTTT
CDR3: CASSLSRSTDTQYF

size: .
J: TRBJ2-1
D: .
V: TRBV7-2
DNA: TGTGCCAGCAGCTTAGAGGGGTTTGAGCAGTTCTTC
CDR3: CASSLEGFEQFF

size: .
J: TRBJ2-5
D: .
V: TRBV27
DNA: TGTGCCAGCAGTTCCTCAGGGACCCAGTACTTC
CDR3: CASSSSGTQYF

size: few
J: TRBJ1-2
D: .
V: TRBV2
DNA: TGTGCCAGCAGTGACGGACAGCTGTATGGCTACACCTTC
CDR3: CASSDGQLYGYTF

size: .
J: TRBJ2-1
D: .
V: TRBV5-1
DNA: TGCGCCAGCAGCTTAGACAGTGGCTACAATGAGCAGTTCTTC
CDR3: CASSLDSGYNEQFF

size: .
J: TRBJ2-5
D: .
V: TRBV7-9
DNA: TGTGCCAGCAGCTTCGGGACTGTTCAAGAGACCCAGTACTTC
CDR3: CASSFGTVQETQYF

size: .
J: TRBJ2-6
D: .
V: TRBV7-9
DNA: TGTGCCAGCCGCTCTAAGGGGTCTGGGGCCAACGTCCTGACTTTC
CDR3: CASRSKGSGANVLTF

size: .
J: TRBJ2-7
D: .
V: TRBV11-2
DNA: TGTGCCAGCAAGACAGATTTGAGCTCCTACGAGCAGTACTTC
CDR3: CASKTDLSSYEQYF